These 6 T cell receptor beta chains share one sample of origin, sequenced in a study of blood T cell repertoires in COVID-19. Produced via immunoSEQ multiplex PCR; TCRdb's table is partial and in-frame only. The sample contains under 300,000 clones, approximately 89% of which appear only once. The specimen was PBMCs or T cells enriched from blood (not recorded which). Receptors were obtained from a woman aged 60-70 years who had recovered from COVID-19.

A single count supports this clone. The genes are TRBV2 and TRBJ2-1; 10 bases fit TRBD1. In germline, CDR1 is SNHLY, CDR2 FYNNEI. J was trimmed by 5 bases and V by 7 bases; bases with no gene match: 5. The CDR3 is 14 residues long. The CDR3 is CASKRDRGNNEQFF. The CDR3 DNA reads as TGTGCCAGCAAACGGGACAGGGGAAACAATGAGCAGTTCTTC.

This chain connects TRBV4-1 to TRBJ1-4; D uncertain. CDR3 length: 12 amino acids. V dropped 1 base and J dropped 8 bases, with 5 bases sitting between them. Germline V gene data show CDR1 as MGHRA and CDR2 as YSYEKL. CDR3: CASSQVREKLFF. The CDR3 DNA reads as TGCGCCAGCAGCCAAGTGCGCGAAAAACTGTTTTTT.

This chain uses TRBV5-1 with TRBJ2-7, with D tentatively TRBD2 (6 bases). Trimming shortened V by 4 bases and J by 2 bases, and 16 bases separated the two germline ends. This CDR3 spans 15 amino acids. Per the germline V gene, CDR1 is SGHRS and CDR2 is YFSETQ. CDR3 residues: CASSSIRDSTYEQYF. Written as DNA, the CDR3 is TGCGCCAGCAGCAGCATCCGGGACTCAACCTACGAGCAGTACTTC. The whole variable domain, remainder taken from reference TRBV5-1 and TRBJ2-7, is KAGVTQTPRYLIKTRGQQVTLSCSPISGHRSVSWYQQTPGQGLQFLFEYFSETQRNKGNFPGRFSGRQFSNSRSEMNVSTLELGDSALYLCASSSIRDSTYEQYFGPGTRLTVT.

This chain links TRBV18 with TRBJ1-2; 7 positions match TRBD1. In germline, CDR1 is KGHSH, CDR2 LQKENI. The CDR3 contains 15 residues. V trimming: 2 bases; J trimming: 7 bases; junction bases outside the gene matches: 10. CDR3 coding DNA: TGTGCCAGCTCACCATCATATACAGGGGATTCTGGCTACACCTTC. Its translation: CASSPSYTGDSGYTF. Looking up the rest from reference TRBV18 and TRBJ1-2 gives the full variable domain: NAGVMQNPRHLVRRRGQEARLRCSPMKGHSHVYWYRQLPEEGLKFMVYLQKENIIDESGMPKERFSAEFPKEGPSILRIQQVVRGDSAAYFCASSPSYTGDSGYTFGSGTRLTVV.

This chain joins TRBV13 and TRBJ1-1, with 7 bases aligning to TRBD1. Per germline, CDR1 PRHDT and CDR2 FYEKMQ (reference sequence). J was trimmed by 1 base and V by 10 bases; bases with no gene match: 15. The CDR3 is 16 residues long. The CDR3 DNA is TGTGCCACCAACCGACAGGGAAGTATACAGAACACTGAAGCTTTCTTT. This codes for CATNRQGSIQNTEAFF.

The rearrangement joins TRBV14 to TRBJ2-5, with a weak D call TRBD2 (6 bases). The CDR3 extends over 14 amino acids. Germline loops: CDR1 SGHDN, CDR2 FVKESK. The germline V and J ends were trimmed by 4 bases and 2 bases, with 11 bases remaining between them. The CDR3 nucleotides are TGTGCCAGCAGCCCCTATCTAGCGCAAGAGACCCAGTACTTC. It codes for CASSPYLAQETQYF.